This TCR beta chain was recovered during a study of regulatory T cells in long-lasting Graves disease. The study, taken as a whole, reports: The study found persistent patients shared more public clonotypes (over 2,500) than new patients (approximately 970). The work looked only at peripheral blood and did not look at thyroid tissue. Persistent Graves' patients possessed reduced TCR diversity relative to recently diagnosed ones.

Time point noted: newly diagnosed GD, antithyroid drugs for less than 3 months. PBMC RNA served as the TCR library source. CDR1 and CDR2 (germline): SEHNR, FQNEAQ (reference sequence). There are 13 residues in the CDR3. V was cut by 4 bases and J by 3 bases, with 10 bases left in between. Construction of the TCR beta libraries employed iRepertoire HTBI primers in conjunction with Arm-PCR of CDR3 regions. Each CDR3 protein gets one entry after TCRdb re-called the multiplex PCR reads with MiXCR. The repertoire holds some 410,000 distinct CDR3 sequences, with less than 20% as singletons. This clonotype was picked up many times. Its antigen is unidentified. This sample was shared with a second study, whose subject was T cells in Graves' hyperthyroidism and ophthalmopathy.

Sequences were derived from peripheral blood mononuclear cells (PBMCs), sampled at new diagnosis, from a patient treated with antithyroid drugs. This receptor was taken from a woman aged 25 to 39 with Graves disease. V is TRBV7-9 and J is TRBJ2-7; D is possibly TRBD1 (6 bases). The CDR3 loop reads CASSSKDSYEQYF. The CDR3 DNA follows: TGTGCCAGCAGCTCAAAGGACAGCTACGAGCAGTACTTC.